This TCR beta chain is drawn from a study of T cells in Graves' hyperthyroidism and ophthalmopathy. CDR1 is DFQATT and CDR2 is SNEGSKA in the germline V gene (reference sequence). The CDR3 is 11 residues long. Trimming cost V 5 bases and J 6 bases, with 10 bases left between them. The investigators amplified TCR beta CDR3 regions from RNA transcripts. The HTBI primer set served for first-round RT-PCR of the TCR CDR3. TCRdb redid the calling of the multiplex PCR reads with MiXCR, one entry per CDR3 protein. The sample consists of 550,000 to 600,000 distinct CDR3 sequences, 14% of them appearing once. This clonotype appeared many times.

The sequence came from a woman between 18 and 30 years old with Graves' ophthalmopathy. The sequencing sample was made of blood. V usage is TRBV20-1 and J usage is TRBJ1-1, with D possibly matching TRBD1 (5 bases). The chain's CDR3 is CSAQGVSEAFF. The CDR3 DNA reads as TGCAGTGCTCAGGGAGTCTCTGAAGCTTTCTTT.